Below, one TCR beta chain is given with its context. Here immunoSEQ multiplex PCR was the method, and the copy in TCRdb shows in-frame clones only, minus some. This sample carries almost 300,000 clones, around 92% of them seen once, and the ten largest clones take around 10%. Patients of the Seattle cohort, enrolled during active infection, were followed longitudinally. V lost 2 bases, J lost 6 bases, and 11 bases lay in between. Germline V lookup: CDR1 MNHEY, CDR2 SVGAGI. The CDR3 consists of 13 residues. The sample is drawn from a study of blood T cell repertoires in COVID-19. Study in general: PBMCs, B-cell-depleted T cells, or T cells provided the cDNA or gDNA that made up the material.

V and J are TRBV6-5 and TRBJ2-7; TRBD1 is a possible D gene (6 bases). The sequence was collected from a woman aged 25-40 years with COVID-19, enrolled during active disease. The sample was peripheral blood. CDR3 coding DNA: TGTGCCAGCAGTTACAAGGAACAGGGCGAGCAGTACTTC. This gives the protein CASSYKEQGEQYF.